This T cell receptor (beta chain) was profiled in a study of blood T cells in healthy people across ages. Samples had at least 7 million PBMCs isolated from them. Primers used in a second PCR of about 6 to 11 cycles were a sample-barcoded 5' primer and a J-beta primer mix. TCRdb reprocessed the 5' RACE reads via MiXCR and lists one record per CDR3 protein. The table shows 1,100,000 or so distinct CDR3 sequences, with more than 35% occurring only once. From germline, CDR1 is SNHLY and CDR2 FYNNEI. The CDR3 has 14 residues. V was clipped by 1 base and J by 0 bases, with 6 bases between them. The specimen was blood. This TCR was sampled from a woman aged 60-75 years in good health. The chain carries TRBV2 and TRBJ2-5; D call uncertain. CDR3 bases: TGTGCCAGCAGTGAAGGGCGGAACCAAGAGACCCAGTACTTC. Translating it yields CASSEGRNQETQYF.